This TCR beta chain came from a study of shared clonotypes between healthy human individuals. Notes on the study in general: The genetic and exposure-history diversity represented was limited by few donors. Non-shared clonotypes were found to have lower generation probabilities than the clonotypes that were shared by all four of the sorted-subset donors.

The CDR3 has 16 amino acids. After removal of 5 bases from V and 6 bases from J, the junction contained 14 bases not matched to a gene. Germline V gene lookup returns CDR1 SGHVS and CDR2 FQNEAQ. About this clone itself: Its antigen is not identified.

Every immunoSEQ plate was one replicate of a subset's evenly spread DNA. Authors' methods: Junction-only immunoSEQ data arrived without quality scores, meaning filtering differed. TCRdb's table, derived via immunoSEQ multiplex PCR, lists solely in-frame clones and lacks some. That table supplies the V and J calls and clone size; D and trimming were determined from the DNA. In the table there are roughly 2.2 million clones, more than 80% of which are singletons. This clonotype was obtained from a young man in good health. Some clones in this sample may be carry-over from other donors' samples. This chain uses TRBV7-8 with TRBJ2-7, with 9 positions matching TRBD2. Sequencing used naive CD4+ T cells from PBMCs. Stated subset: CD45RA+ positively selected. As DNA, the CDR3 is TGTGCCAGCAGCCCGTGGGGTCTAGCGGGACAGTTCGAGCAGTACTTC. This encodes CASSPWGLAGQFEQYF.